This TCR beta chain was identified during a study of shared clonotypes between healthy human individuals. Findings of the study overall: The authors expected sequencing depth to affect clonotype sharing among donors. Memory subsets had estimated richness that was generally smaller than that of naive subsets.

Positively selected for CCR7, the CD45RO-negative cells used as naive CD8 cells excluded terminally differentiated effector memory CD45RA+ cells. V was clipped by 2 bases and J by 6 bases; unmatched bases: 4. Germline V gene sequence: CDR1 MGHRA, CDR2 YSYEKL. CDR3 length equals 14 residues. A remark on this clone: Antigen: not known.

Assay execution took place at the deep level. For each subset, genomic DNA was distributed in equal portions over several immunoSEQ plates. Data came from immunoSEQ multiplex PCR; TCRdb stores just in-frame clones and leaves some out. This sample has over 2,000,000 clones, with 80% to 95% found just once. The rearrangement uses TRBV4-1 and TRBJ1-5, with 7 bases lining up with TRBD1. The sample was naive CD8+ T cells from PBMCs. The receptor comes from a man younger than 35 in good health. Some clones in this sample may be carry-over from other donors' samples. CDR3 amino acids: CASSQTGAAQPQHF. As DNA, the CDR3 is TGCGCCAGCAGCCAAACAGGGGCGGCTCAGCCCCAGCATTTT.